This TCR beta chain was found in a study of cytomegalovirus exposure and HLA in healthy donors. Primers included in the PCR were 60 Vbeta and 13 Jbeta primers. Method: immunoSEQ multiplex PCR; TCRdb's copy keeps in-frame clones and lacks some. The sample consists of about 130,000 clones, about four fifths of them appearing once. This clone was counted a few times. This CDR3 contains 14 residues. The V gene end was trimmed by 4 bases and the J gene end by 2 bases; junction bases not matched to a gene: 2. The V gene's germline CDR1 is SGHRS and CDR2 YFSETQ. This clonotype originated in a young man in good health and CMV-seronegative. Sequenced material: PBMCs. This chain links TRBV5-1 with TRBJ2-1, with TRBD1 matching 8 bases. CDR3 residues: CASSLDRAYNEQFF. The DNA of the CDR3 is TGCGCCAGCAGCCTGGACAGGGCCTACAATGAGCAGTTCTTC. Based on the CDR3 plus reference TRBV5-1 and TRBJ2-1, the full variable domain is KAGVTQTPRYLIKTRGQQVTLSCSPISGHRSVSWYQQTPGQGLQFLFEYFSETQRNKGNFPGRFSGRQFSNSRSEMNVSTLELGDSALYLCASSLDRAYNEQFFGPGTRLTVL.